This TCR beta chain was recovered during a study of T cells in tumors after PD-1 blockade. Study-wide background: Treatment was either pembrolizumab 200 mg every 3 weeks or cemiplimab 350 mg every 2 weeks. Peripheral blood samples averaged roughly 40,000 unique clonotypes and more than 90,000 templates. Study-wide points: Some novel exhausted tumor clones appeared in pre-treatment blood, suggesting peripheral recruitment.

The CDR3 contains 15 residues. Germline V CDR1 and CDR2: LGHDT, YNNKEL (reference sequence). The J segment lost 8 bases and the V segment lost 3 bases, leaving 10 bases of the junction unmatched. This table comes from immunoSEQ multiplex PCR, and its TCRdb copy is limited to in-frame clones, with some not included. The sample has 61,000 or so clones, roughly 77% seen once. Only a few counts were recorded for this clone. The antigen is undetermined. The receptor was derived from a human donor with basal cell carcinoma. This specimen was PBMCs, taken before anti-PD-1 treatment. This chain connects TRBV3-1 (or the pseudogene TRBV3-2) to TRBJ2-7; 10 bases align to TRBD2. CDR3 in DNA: TGTGCCAGCAGCCACATCGGGCTAGCGGGGGTGAAGCAGTACTTC. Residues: CASSHIGLAGVKQYF.